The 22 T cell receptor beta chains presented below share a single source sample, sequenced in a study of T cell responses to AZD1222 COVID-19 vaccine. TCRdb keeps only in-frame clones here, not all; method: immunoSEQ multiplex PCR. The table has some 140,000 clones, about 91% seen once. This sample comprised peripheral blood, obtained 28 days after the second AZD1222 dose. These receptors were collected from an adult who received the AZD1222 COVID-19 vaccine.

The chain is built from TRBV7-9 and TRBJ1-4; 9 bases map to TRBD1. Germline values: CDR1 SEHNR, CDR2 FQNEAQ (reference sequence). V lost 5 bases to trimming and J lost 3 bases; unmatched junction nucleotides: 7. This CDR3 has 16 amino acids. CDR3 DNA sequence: TGTGCCAGCAGCCTCCGACAGGGGGGCTCTAATGAAAAACTGTTTTTT. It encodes CASSLRQGGSNEKLFF.

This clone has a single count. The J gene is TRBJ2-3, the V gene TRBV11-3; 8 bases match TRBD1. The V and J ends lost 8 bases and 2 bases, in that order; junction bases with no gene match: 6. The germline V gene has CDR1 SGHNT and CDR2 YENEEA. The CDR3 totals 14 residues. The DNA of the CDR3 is TGTGCCAGCGGAAGACAGGGGCCCACAGATACGCAGTATTTT. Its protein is CASGRQGPTDTQYF.

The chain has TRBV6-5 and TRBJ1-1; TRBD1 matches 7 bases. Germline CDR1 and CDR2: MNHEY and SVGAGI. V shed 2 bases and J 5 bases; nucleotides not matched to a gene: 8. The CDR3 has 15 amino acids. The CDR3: CASSYSSGGVTEAFF. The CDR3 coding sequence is TGTGCCAGCAGTTACAGTTCAGGGGGAGTAACTGAAGCTTTCTTT.

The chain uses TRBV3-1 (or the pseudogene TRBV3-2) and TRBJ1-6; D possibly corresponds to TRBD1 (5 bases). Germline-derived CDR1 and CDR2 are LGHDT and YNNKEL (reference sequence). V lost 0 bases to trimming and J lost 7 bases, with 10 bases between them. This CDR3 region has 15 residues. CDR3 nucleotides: TGTGCCAGCAGCCAAGATTCAGGGCCCAATTCACCCCTCCACTTT. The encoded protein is CASSQDSGPNSPLHF.

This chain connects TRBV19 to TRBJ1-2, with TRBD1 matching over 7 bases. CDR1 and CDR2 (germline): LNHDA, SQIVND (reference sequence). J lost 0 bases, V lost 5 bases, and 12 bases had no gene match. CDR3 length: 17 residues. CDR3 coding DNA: TGTGCCAGTAGTTTGTCGGGACAGCCCCTCTCTAACTATGGCTACACCTTC. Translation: CASSLSGQPLSNYGYTF.

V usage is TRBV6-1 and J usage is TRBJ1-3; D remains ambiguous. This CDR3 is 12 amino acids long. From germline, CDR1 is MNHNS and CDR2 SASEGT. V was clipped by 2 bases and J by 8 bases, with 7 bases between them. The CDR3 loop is CASSEREYTIYF. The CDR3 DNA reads TGTGCCAGCAGTGAACGGGAATACACCATATATTTT.

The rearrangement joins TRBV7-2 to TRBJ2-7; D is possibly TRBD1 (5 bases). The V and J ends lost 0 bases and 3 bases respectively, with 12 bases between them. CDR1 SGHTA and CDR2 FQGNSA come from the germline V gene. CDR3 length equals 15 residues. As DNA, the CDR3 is TGTGCCAGCAGCTTAGCGGCAGGGTTTTACTACGAGCAGTACTTC. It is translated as CASSLAAGFYYEQYF.

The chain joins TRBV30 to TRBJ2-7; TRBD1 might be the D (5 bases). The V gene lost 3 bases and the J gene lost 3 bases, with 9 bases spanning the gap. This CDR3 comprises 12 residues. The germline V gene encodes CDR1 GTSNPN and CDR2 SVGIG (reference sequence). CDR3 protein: CAWRDNLYEQYF. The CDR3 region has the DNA TGTGCCTGGAGGGACAATCTCTACGAGCAGTACTTC.

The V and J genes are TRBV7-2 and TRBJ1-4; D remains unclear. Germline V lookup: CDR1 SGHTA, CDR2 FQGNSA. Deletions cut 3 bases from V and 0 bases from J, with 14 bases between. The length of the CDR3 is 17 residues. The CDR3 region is CASSLQSGVATNEKLFF. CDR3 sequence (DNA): TGTGCCAGCAGCTTGCAATCGGGTGTTGCAACTAATGAAAAACTGTTTTTT.

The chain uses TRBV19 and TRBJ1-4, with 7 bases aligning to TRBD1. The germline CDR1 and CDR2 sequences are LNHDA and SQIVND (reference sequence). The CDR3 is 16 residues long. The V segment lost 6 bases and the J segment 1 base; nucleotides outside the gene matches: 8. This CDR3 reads CASRTRTGRTNEKLFF. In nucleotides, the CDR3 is TGTGCCAGTAGGACGAGGACAGGTCGAACTAATGAAAAACTGTTTTTT.

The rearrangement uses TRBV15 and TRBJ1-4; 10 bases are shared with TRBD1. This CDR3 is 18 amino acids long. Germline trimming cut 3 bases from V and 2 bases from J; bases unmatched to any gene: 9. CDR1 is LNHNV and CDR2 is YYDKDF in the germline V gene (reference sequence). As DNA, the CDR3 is TGTGCCACCAGCAGGGGCGGGGACAGGGGTACGACTAATGAAAAACTGTTTTTT. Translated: CATSRGGDRGTTNEKLFF. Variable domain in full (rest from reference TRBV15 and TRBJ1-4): DAMVIQNPRYQVTQFGKPVTLSCSQTLNHNVMYWYQQKSSQAPKLLFHYYDKDFNNEADTPDNFQSRRPNTSFCFLDIRSPGLGDTAMYLCATSRGGDRGTTNEKLFFGSGTQLSVL.

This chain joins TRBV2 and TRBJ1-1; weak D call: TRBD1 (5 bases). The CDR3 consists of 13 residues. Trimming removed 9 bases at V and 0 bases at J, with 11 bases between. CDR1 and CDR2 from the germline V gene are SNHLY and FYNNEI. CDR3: CASMGLMNTEAFF. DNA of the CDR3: TGTGCCAGTATGGGACTCATGAACACTGAAGCTTTCTTT.

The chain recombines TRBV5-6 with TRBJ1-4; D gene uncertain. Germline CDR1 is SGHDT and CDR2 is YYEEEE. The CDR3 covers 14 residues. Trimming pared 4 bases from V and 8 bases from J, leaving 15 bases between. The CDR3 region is CASSAGWVKEKLFF. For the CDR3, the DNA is TGTGCCAGCAGCGCGGGATGGGTAAAGGAAAAACTGTTTTTT.

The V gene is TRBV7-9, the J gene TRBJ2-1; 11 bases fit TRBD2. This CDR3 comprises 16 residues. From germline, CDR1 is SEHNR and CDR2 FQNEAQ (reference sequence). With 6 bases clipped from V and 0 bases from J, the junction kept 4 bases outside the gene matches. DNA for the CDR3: TGTGCCAGCAGTCCCGGACTAGCGGGCTCCTACAATGAGCAGTTCTTC. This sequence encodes CASSPGLAGSYNEQFF.

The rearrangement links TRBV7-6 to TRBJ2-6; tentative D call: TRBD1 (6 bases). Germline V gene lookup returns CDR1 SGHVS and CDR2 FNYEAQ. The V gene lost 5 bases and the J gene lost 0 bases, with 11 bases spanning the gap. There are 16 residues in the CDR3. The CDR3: CASSRDRTSGANVLTF. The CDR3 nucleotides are TGTGCCAGCAGCAGAGACAGGACCTCTGGGGCCAACGTCCTGACTTTC.

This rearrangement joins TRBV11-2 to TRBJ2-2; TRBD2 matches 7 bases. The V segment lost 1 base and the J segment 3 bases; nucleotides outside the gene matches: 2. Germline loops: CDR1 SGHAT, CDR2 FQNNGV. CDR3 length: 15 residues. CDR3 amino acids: CASSLASGYTGELFF. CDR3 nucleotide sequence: TGTGCCAGCAGCTTAGCTAGCGGATACACCGGGGAGCTGTTTTTT.

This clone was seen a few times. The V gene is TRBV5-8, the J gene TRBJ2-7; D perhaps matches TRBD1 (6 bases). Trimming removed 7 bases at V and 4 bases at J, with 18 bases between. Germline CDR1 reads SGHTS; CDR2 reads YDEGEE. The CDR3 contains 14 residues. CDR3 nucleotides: TGTGCCAGCGGAACAGGGCTCCTCCGGTACGAGCAGTACTTC. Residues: CASGTGLLRYEQYF.

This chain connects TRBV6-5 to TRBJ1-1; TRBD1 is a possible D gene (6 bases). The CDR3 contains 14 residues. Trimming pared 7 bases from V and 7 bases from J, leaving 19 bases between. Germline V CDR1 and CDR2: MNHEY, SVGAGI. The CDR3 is CASNTAQGRDEAFF. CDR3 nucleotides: TGTGCCAGCAACACCGCCCAGGGGCGCGATGAAGCTTTCTTT.

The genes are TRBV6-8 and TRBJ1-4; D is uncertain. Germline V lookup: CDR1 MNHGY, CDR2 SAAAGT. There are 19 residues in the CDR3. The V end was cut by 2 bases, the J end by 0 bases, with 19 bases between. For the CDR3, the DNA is TGTGCCAGCAGTTACCGCCCCCTCGAGAGTAGAGCAACTAATGAAAAACTGTTTTTT. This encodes CASSYRPLESRATNEKLFF.

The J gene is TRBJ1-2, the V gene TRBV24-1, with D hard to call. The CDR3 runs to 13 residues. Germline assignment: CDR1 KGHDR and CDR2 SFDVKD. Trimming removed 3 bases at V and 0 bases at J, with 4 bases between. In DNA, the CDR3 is TGTGCCACCAGTGATACAGCTAACTATGGCTACACCTTC. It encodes CATSDTANYGYTF.

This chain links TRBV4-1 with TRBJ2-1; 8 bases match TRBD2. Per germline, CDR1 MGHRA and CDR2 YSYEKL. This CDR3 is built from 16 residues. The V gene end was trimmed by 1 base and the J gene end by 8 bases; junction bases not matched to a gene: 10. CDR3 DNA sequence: TGCGCCAGCAGCCAAGGGGAGGGCGTAGCGGGATATGAGCAGTTCTTC. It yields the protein CASSQGEGVAGYEQFF.

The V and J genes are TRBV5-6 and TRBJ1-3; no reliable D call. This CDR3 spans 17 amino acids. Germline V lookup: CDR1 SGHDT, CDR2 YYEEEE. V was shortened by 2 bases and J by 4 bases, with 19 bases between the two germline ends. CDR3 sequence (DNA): TGTGCCAGCAGCTTTGATCCGAGGAGGGCCCCAGGAAACACCATATATTTT. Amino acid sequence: CASSFDPRRAPGNTIYF.